Only a few counts were recorded for the clone carrying this TCR beta chain. Its antigen is as yet unknown. Its ends do not fully match the called genes, so a read error is possible. Next came a second PCR, run for about 6 to 11 cycles, which used a sample-barcoded 5' primer along with a J-beta primer mix. Using its own MiXCR run on the 5' RACE reads, TCRdb lists one record per CDR3 protein. In the table there are under 950,000 distinct CDR3 sequences, 22% of which are singletons. The entry originates in a study of blood T cells in healthy people across ages. Study results and caveats: Both higher diversity and more naive CD4+ cells marked long-lived donors when set against aged donors.

The CDR3 sequence is 13 residues long. This rearrangement joins TRBV12-3 or TRBV12-4 to TRBJ1-1; D is unresolved. The sequence was collected from a man in his 70s in good health. The specimen was blood. CDR3 in amino acids: CTSSLARNTEAFF. The CDR3, as DNA: TGTACCAGCAGTTTAGCGCGGAACACTGAAGCTTTCTTT.